The clone carrying this TCR beta chain turned up a few times. The sample comes from a study of radiation and T cells in renal cell carcinoma. In germline, CDR1 is MDHEN, CDR2 SYDVKM. This CDR3 region has 14 residues. Trimming stripped 3 bases from V and 2 bases from J, with 10 bases between. The method was immunoSEQ multiplex PCR; TCRdb's version includes in-frame clones alone and lacks a portion of them. This sample carries under 20,000 clones, 55% to 80% of them seen once, and the ten largest clones take about an eighth. Treatment noted: 15 Gy SBRT to primary tumor, nephrectomy 4 weeks later. The source was tumor tissue, collected from a patient whose treatment included radiotherapy and nephrectomy. This rearrangement joins TRBV28 to TRBJ1-2; D is ambiguous. The TCR was taken from a woman in her 70s with renal cell carcinoma. CDR3 amino acids: CASSFGMGNYGYTF. CDR3 nucleotides: TGTGCCAGCAGTTTTGGAATGGGGAACTATGGCTACACCTTC.